This T cell receptor beta chain was retrieved from a study of Ad26.COV2.S vaccination and SARS-CoV-2 variants. CDR1 MNHEY and CDR2 SVGEGT come from the germline V gene. Deletions cut 1 base from V and 2 bases from J, with 6 bases between. The CDR3 extends over 13 amino acids. Sequenced by immunoSEQ multiplex PCR; TCRdb stores in-frame clones only, minus some. The sample yields approximately 350,000 clones, roughly 87% seen once. Treatment in this sample: 15 to 20 received Ad26.COV2.S at low or high dose, single or two shots; several received placebo; per-sample allocation not given. Samples analyzed were those drawn on day 63 after the first vaccine or placebo injection.

The rearrangement uses TRBV6-2 or TRBV6-3 and TRBJ2-7; D is perhaps TRBD1 or TRBD2 (5 bases each). Sequencing was performed on peripheral blood, taken in a trial of Ad26.COV2.S vaccine versus placebo. This sequence was found in a person between 18 and 65 years old who received the Ad26.COV2.S COVID-19 vaccine or a placebo. The CDR3 here is CASSYLGAYEQYF. The DNA for the CDR3 is TGTGCCAGCAGTTACTTGGGGGCCTACGAGCAGTACTTC.